The sequence of this TCR beta chain was determined in a study of shared clonotypes between healthy human individuals. In germline, CDR1 is SGDLS, CDR2 YYNGEE. The V end was cut by 2 bases, the J end by 0 bases, with 10 bases between. The CDR3 is made up of 15 amino acids. Overall study findings and caveats: Non-shared clonotypes were found to have lower generation probabilities than the clonotypes that were shared by all four of the sorted-subset donors. Across a handful of donors, naive CD4 shared roughly 5%, naive CD8 over 3%, memory CD4 about 2.4%, memory CD8 about 0.4%. Clonotype sharing levels among donors were expected to vary with sequencing depth.

Each replicate PCR on the sorted subsets used 200 to 250 ng DNA (roughly 30,000 T cell genomes). TCRdb's copy holds only in-frame clones and misses some; the assay was immunoSEQ multiplex PCR. This table holds roughly 640,000 clones, less than 85% found once. This clone has just a few counts. Its cognate antigen is unknown. Other DNA sequences in this sample translate to the same CDR3. This clonotype was obtained from a woman aged 25 to 39 in good health. Sequencing was done on a sample of memory CD4+ T cells sorted from blood. As to subset: CD45RA-negative fraction. The chain links TRBV9 to TRBJ2-3; D may be TRBD1 (5 bases). CDR3 sequence: CASSVGPSSTDTQYF. The CDR3 DNA sequence: TGTGCCAGCAGCGTGGGGCCTTCTAGCACAGATACGCAGTATTTT.